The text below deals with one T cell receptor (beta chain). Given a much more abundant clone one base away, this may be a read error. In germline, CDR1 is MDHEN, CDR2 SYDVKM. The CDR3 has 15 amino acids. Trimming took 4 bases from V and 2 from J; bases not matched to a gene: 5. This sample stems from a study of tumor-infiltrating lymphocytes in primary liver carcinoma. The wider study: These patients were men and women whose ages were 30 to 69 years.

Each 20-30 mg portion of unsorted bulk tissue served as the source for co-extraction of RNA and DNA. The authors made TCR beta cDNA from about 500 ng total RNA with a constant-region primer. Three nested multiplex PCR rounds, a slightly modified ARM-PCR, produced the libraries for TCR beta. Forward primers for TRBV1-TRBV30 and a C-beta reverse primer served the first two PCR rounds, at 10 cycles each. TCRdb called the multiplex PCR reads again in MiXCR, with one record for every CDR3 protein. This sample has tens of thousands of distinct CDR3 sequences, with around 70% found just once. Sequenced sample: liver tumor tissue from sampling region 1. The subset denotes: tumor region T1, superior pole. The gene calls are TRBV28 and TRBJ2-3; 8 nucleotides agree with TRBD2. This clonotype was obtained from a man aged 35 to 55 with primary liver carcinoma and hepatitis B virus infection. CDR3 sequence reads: CASSSAGVDTDTQYF. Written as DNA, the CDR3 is TGTGCCAGCAGTTCAGCGGGGGTTGACACAGATACGCAGTATTTT.